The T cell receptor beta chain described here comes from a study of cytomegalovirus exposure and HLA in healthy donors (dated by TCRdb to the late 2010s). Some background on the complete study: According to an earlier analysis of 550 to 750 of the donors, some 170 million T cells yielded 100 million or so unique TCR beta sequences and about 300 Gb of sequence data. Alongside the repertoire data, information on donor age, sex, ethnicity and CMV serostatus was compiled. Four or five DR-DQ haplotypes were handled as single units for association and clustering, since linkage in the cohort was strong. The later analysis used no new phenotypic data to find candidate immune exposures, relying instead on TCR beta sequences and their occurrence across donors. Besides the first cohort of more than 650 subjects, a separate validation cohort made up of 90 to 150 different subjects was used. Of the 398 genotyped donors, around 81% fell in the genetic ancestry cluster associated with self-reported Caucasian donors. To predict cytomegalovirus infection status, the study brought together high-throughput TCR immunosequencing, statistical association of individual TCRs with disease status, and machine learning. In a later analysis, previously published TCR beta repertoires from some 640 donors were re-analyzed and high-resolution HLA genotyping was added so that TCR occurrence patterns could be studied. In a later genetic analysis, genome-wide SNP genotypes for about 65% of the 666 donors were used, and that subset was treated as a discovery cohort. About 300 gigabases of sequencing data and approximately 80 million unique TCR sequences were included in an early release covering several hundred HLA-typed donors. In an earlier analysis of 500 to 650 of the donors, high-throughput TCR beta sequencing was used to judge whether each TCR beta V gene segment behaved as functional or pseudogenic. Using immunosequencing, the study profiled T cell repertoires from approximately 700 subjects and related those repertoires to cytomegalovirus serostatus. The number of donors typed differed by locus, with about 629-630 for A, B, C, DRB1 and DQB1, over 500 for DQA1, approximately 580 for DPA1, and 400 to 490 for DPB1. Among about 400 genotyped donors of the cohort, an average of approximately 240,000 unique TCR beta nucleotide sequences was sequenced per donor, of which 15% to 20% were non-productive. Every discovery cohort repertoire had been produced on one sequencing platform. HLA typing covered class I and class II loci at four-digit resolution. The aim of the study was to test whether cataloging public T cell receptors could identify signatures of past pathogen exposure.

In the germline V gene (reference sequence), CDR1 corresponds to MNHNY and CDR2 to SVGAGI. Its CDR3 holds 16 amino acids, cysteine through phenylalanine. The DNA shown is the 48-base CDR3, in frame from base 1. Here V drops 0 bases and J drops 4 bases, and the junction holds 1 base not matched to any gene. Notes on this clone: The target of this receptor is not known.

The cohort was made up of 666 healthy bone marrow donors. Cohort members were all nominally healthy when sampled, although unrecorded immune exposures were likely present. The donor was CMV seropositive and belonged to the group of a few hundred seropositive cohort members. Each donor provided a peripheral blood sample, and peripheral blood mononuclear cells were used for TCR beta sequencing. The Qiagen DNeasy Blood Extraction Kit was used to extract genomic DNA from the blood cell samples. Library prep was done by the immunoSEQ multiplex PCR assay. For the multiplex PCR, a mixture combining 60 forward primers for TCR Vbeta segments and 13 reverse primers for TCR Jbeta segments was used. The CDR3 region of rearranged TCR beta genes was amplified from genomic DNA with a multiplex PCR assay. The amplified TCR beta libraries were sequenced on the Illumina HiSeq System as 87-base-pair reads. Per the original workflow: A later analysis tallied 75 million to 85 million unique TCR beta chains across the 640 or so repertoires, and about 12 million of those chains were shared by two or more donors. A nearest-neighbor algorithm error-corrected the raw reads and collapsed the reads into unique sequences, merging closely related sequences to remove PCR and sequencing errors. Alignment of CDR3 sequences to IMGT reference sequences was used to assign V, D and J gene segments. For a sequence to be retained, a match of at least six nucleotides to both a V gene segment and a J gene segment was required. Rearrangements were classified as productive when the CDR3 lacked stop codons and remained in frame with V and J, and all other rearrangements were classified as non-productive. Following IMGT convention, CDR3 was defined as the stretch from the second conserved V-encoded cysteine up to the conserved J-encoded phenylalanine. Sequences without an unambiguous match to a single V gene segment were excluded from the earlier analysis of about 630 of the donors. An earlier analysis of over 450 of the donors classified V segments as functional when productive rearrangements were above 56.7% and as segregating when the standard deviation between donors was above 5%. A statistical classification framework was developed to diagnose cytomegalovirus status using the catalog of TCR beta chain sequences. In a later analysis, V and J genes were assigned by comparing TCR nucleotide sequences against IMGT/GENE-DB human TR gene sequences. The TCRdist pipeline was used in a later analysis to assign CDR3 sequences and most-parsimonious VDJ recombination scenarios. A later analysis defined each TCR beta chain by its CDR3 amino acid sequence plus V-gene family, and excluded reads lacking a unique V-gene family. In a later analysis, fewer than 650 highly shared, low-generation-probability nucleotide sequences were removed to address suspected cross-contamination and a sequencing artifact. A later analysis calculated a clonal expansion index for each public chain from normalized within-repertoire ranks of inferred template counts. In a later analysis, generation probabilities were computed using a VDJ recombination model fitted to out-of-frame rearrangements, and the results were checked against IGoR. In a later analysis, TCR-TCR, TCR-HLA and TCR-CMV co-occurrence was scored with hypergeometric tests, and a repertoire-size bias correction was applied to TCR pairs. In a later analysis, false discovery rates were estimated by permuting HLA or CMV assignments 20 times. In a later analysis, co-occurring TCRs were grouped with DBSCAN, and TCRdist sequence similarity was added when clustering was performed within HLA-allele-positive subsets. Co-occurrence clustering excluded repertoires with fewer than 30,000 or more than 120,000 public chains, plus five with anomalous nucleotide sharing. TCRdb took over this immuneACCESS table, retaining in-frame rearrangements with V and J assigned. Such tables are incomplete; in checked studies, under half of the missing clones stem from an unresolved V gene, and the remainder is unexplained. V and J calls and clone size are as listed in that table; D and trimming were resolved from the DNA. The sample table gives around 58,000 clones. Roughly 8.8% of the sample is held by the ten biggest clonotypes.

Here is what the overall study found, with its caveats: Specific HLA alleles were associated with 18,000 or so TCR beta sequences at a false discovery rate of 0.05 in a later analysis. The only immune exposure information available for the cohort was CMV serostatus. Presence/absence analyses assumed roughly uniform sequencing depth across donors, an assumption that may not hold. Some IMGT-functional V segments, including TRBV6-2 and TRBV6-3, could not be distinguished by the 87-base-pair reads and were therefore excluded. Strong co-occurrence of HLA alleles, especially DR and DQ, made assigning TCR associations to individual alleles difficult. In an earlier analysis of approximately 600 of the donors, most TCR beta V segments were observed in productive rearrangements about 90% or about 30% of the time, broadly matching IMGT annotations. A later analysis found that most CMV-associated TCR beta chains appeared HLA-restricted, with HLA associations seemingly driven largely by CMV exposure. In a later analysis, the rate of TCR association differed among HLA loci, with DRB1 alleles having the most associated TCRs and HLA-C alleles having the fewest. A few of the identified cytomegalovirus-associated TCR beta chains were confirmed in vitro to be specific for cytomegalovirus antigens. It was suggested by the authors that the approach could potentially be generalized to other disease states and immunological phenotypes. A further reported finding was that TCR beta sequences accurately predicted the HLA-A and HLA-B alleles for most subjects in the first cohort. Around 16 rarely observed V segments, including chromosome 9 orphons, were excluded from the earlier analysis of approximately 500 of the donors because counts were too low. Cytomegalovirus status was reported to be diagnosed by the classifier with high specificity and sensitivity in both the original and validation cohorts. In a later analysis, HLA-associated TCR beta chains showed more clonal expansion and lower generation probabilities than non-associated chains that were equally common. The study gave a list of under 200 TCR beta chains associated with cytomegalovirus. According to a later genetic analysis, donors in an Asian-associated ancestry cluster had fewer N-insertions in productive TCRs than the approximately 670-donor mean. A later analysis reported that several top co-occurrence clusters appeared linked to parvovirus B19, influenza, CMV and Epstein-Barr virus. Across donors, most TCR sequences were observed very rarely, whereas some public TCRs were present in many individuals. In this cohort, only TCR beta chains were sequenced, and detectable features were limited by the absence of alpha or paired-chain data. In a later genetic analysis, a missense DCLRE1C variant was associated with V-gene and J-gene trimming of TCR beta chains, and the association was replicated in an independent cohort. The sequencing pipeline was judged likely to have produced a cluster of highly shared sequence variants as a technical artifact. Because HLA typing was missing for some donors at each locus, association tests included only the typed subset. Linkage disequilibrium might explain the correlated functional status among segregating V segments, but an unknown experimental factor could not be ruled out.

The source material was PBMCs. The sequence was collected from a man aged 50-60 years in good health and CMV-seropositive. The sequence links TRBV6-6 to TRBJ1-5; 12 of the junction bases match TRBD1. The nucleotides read TGTGCCAGCAGTTACTCGGGACAGGGGGCGAATCAGCCCCAGCATTTT. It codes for CASSYSGQGANQPQHF.